Below are 19 T cell receptor beta chains sequenced from a single sample in a study of blood T cell repertoires in COVID-19. Clones were sequenced by immunoSEQ multiplex PCR, and TCRdb holds only the in-frame ones, with some missing. The sample carries about 200,000 clones, around 86% recorded once. Sequenced input: PBMCs or T cells enriched from blood (not recorded which). The receptors come from a middle-aged man with acute COVID-19.

The genes are TRBV5-4 and TRBJ2-1; tentatively, D is TRBD2 (6 bases). V lost 4 bases, J lost 15 bases, and 20 bases lay in between. The CDR3 is 13 residues long. CDR1 and CDR2 from the germline V gene are SGHNT and YYREEE (reference sequence). The CDR3 DNA reads TGTGCCAGCAGCATTAGCGGCCCCGAGAGAATGTTCTTC. This gives the protein CASSISGPERMFF. Supplemented by reference TRBV5-4 and TRBJ2-1, the full variable domain reads ETGVTQSPTHLIKTRGQQVTLRCSSQSGHNTVSWYQQALGQGPQFIFQYYREEENGRGNFPPRFSGLQFPNYSSELNVNALELDDSALYLCASSISGPERMFFGPGTRLTVL.

The rearrangement links TRBV7-2 to TRBJ2-1; 8 nucleotides align to TRBD2. The V gene end was trimmed by 3 bases and the J gene end by 5 bases; junction bases not matched to a gene: 12. The CDR3 is 17 amino acids. Germline V gene sequence: CDR1 SGHTA, CDR2 FQGNSA. The DNA of the CDR3 is TGTGCCAGCAGCTTCTCCCCCCGGGCGGGAGGCCACAATGAGCAGTTCTTC. This sequence encodes CASSFSPRAGGHNEQFF.

The V gene is TRBV7-9, the J gene TRBJ2-3, with 15 bases fitting TRBD2. The ends lost 11 bases at V and 7 bases at J; junction bases unmatched: 10. Per the germline V gene, CDR1 is SEHNR and CDR2 is FQNEAQ (reference sequence). This CDR3 spans 15 amino acids. CDR3 region: CAGGLAGGPFYTQYF. CDR3 DNA: TGTGCCGGTGGACTAGCGGGAGGGCCTTTTTATACGCAGTATTTT.

The chain has TRBV14 and TRBJ1-2, with 7 bases that match TRBD1. Germline CDR1 SGHDN, CDR2 FVKESK. V trimming: 4 bases; J trimming: 4 bases; junction bases outside the gene matches: 15. CDR3 length equals 17 residues. CDR3 nucleotides: TGTGCCAGCAGCCCGACAGGGAATCTCCTCAACATCTATGGCTACACCTTC. Encoded protein: CASSPTGNLLNIYGYTF.

This clone was detected only a few times. The chain links TRBV5-6 to TRBJ2-7; 7 nucleotides align to TRBD1. With V trimmed by 4 bases and J by 2 bases, 12 bases remained unmatched. Germline loops: CDR1 SGHDT, CDR2 YYEEEE. The CDR3 is made up of 16 amino acids. CDR3: CASSLGPGQRTYEQYF. As DNA, the CDR3 is TGTGCCAGCAGCCTGGGGCCGGGACAGCGAACCTACGAGCAGTACTTC.

This chain connects TRBV4-1 to TRBJ2-7, with D perhaps matching TRBD2 (6 bases). In germline, CDR1 is MGHRA, CDR2 YSYEKL. The V gene lost 3 bases and the J gene lost 4 bases, with 16 bases spanning the gap. The CDR3 covers 15 residues. CDR3 region: CASSQVASEGYEQYF. The DNA of the CDR3 is TGCGCCAGCAGCCAGGTAGCTAGCGAGGGGTACGAGCAGTACTTC.

This clone was detected once. This chain links TRBV4-1 with TRBJ2-1, with 9 bases identical to TRBD2. Looked up from germline, CDR1 is MGHRA and CDR2 is YSYEKL. Unmatched junction bases numbered 10, after V lost 4 bases and J lost 6 bases. CDR3 length: 16 amino acids. CDR3 nucleotide sequence: TGCGCCAGCAGCCCAAGAGCGGGAGGCGGATCCAATGAGCAGTTCTTC. Protein sequence: CASSPRAGGGSNEQFF.

This chain joins TRBV7-2 and TRBJ1-4; D perhaps matches TRBD1 (5 bases). This CDR3 is 15 amino acids long. Germline V gene sequence: CDR1 SGHTA, CDR2 FQGNSA. V shed 0 bases and J shed 6 bases, with 11 bases lying between them. CDR3 protein: CASSLAGGGHEKLFF. CDR3 in DNA: TGTGCCAGCAGCTTAGCGGGGGGGGGTCATGAAAAACTGTTTTTT.

The CDR3 nucleotides are TGTGCCAGCAGCTTGTCGGGAAACACTGAAGCTTTCTTT. It encodes CASSLSGNTEAFF. The chain links TRBV11-2 to TRBJ1-1; D ambiguous. Per germline, CDR1 SGHAT and CDR2 FQNNGV. V shed 3 bases and J shed 2 bases, with 7 bases lying between them. The CDR3 covers 13 residues.

The chain uses TRBV5-4 and TRBJ2-1, with 8 bases lining up with TRBD2. Germline trimming cut 1 base from V and 5 bases from J; bases unmatched to any gene: 5. This CDR3 comprises 15 residues. Looked up from germline, CDR1 is SGHNT and CDR2 is YYREEE (reference sequence). The CDR3 sequence is CASSLKSGSDNEQFF. The CDR3 DNA reads as TGTGCCAGCAGCTTGAAAAGCGGGAGTGACAATGAGCAGTTCTTC.

This clone was seen only a few times. The chain links TRBV28 to TRBJ1-6; the D gene is possibly TRBD1 (5 bases). The CDR3 is made up of 14 amino acids. Germline-derived CDR1 and CDR2 are MDHEN and SYDVKM. V was trimmed by 5 bases and J by 7 bases, leaving 12 bases between them. Written as DNA, the CDR3 is TGTGCCAGCAGTCTCCGGGGGACGAATTCACCCCTCCACTTT. Its protein product is CASSLRGTNSPLHF.

This chain connects TRBV18 to TRBJ1-6; D gene uncertain. The V gene lost 8 bases and the J gene lost 5 bases, with 13 bases spanning the gap. The CDR3 spans 14 residues. Germline V gene data show CDR1 as KGHSH and CDR2 as LQKENI. The CDR3 DNA is TGTGCCAGCCCAGAGGGTGTGAATAATTCACCCCTCCACTTT. This translates into CASPEGVNNSPLHF.

The genes are TRBV2 and TRBJ2-1; 7 positions match TRBD1. The CDR3 is 13 residues long. The trim removed 6 bases at V and 3 bases at J, leaving 2 bases unmatched. Germline loops: CDR1 SNHLY, CDR2 FYNNEI. The CDR3: CASRTGNYNEQFF. In nucleotides, the CDR3 is TGTGCCAGCAGGACAGGGAACTACAATGAGCAGTTCTTC.

This chain links TRBV4-2 with TRBJ2-2; D gene ambiguous. CDR1 and CDR2 (germline): LGHNA, YNFKEQ. The CDR3 length is 15 residues. Trimming shortened V by 5 bases and J by 4 bases, and 14 bases separated the two germline ends. The CDR3 region is CASSAFSGTTGELFF. CDR3 nucleotides: TGTGCCAGCAGCGCCTTCTCTGGCACCACCGGGGAGCTGTTTTTT.

This clone has only a few counts. The chain has TRBV30 and TRBJ1-2; 9 bases line up with TRBD1. This CDR3 has 14 amino acids. The V segment lost 4 bases and the J segment 4 bases; nucleotides outside the gene matches: 7. Germline assignment: CDR1 GTSNPN and CDR2 SVGIG (reference sequence). This chain's CDR3 is CAWIRDRAAYGYTF. CDR3 coding DNA: TGTGCCTGGATCAGGGACAGGGCTGCCTATGGCTACACCTTC.

The rearrangement uses TRBV30 and TRBJ1-4, with D uncertain. The V end lost 7 bases, the J end lost 4 bases, and 13 bases lay between the germline ends. Looked up from germline, CDR1 is GTSNPN and CDR2 is SVGIG (reference sequence). The CDR3 spans 13 residues. CDR3 nucleotide sequence: TGTGCCTCAGGAGGCAGATTTAATGAAAAACTGTTTTTT. It codes for CASGGRFNEKLFF.

V gene TRBV7-6 combines with J gene TRBJ2-3; TRBD1 aligns across 9 bases. The CDR3 covers 16 residues. J lost 0 bases, V lost 0 bases, and 1 base had no gene match. The germline CDR1 and CDR2 sequences are SGHVS and FNYEAQ. The CDR3 nucleotides are TGTGCCAGCAGCTTAGCGACAGGGGGGAGCACAGATACGCAGTATTTT. Its protein product is CASSLATGGSTDTQYF. The full variable domain, in which reference TRBV7-6 and TRBJ2-3 provide the parts outside the CDR3, is GAGVSQSPRYKVTKRGQDVALRCDPISGHVSLYWYRQALGQGPEFLTYFNYEAQQDKSGLPNDRFSAERPEGSISTLTIQRTEQRDSAMYRCASSLATGGSTDTQYFGPGTRLTVL.

The J gene is TRBJ2-2, the V gene TRBV11-2, with D unresolved. The CDR3 consists of 11 residues. CDR1 SGHAT and CDR2 FQNNGV come from the germline V gene. Between the trimmed V and J ends, which lost 5 bases and 8 bases, there was a span of 6 bases. The CDR3 region is CASSLPGELFF. CDR3 DNA sequence: TGTGCCAGCAGCCTCCCGGGGGAGCTGTTTTTT.

The rearrangement links TRBV25-1 to TRBJ1-2; 8 bases are shared with TRBD1. The germline V gene has CDR1 MGHDK and CDR2 SYGVNS. This CDR3 region has 14 residues. J gave up 6 bases and V 6 bases, and 9 bases lay outside the gene matches. The CDR3 sequence is CASSPRDRLDGYTF. The CDR3 coding sequence is TGTGCCAGCAGCCCCCGGGACAGGCTGGATGGCTACACCTTC.